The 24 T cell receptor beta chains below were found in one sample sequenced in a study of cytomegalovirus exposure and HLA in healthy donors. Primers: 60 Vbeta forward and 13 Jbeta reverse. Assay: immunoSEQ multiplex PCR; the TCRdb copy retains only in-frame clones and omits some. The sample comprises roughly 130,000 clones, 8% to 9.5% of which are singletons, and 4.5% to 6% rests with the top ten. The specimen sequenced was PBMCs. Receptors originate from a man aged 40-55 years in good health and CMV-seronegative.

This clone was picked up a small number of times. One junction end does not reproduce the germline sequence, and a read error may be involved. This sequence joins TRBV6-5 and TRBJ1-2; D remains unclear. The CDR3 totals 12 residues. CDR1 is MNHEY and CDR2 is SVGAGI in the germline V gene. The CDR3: CASTDRNYAYTF. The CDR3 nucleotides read TGTGCCAGCACAGACCGAAACTATGCCTACACCTTC.

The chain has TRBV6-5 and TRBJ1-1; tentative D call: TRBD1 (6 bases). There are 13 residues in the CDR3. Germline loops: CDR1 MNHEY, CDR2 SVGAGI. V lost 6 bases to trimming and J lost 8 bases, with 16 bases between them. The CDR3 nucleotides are TGTGCCAGCAGCCTCGGGTTGGGGGCGGAAGCTTTCTTT. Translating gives CASSLGLGAEAFF.

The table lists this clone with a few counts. CDR3 coding DNA: TGCGCCAGCAGCCTACGACAGGGGGAGAGCTATGGCTACACCTTC. It is translated as CASSLRQGESYGYTF. This chain joins TRBV5-1 and TRBJ1-2, with 9 bases fitting TRBD1. The CDR3 covers 15 residues. Germline CDR1 SGHRS, CDR2 YFSETQ. V gave up 4 bases and J gave up 4 bases; unmatched junction bases: 8.

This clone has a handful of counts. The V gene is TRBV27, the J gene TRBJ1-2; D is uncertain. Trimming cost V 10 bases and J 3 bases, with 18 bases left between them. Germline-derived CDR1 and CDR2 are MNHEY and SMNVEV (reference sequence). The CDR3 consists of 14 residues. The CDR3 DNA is TGTGCCACCTTTTTTCCCGGGTCAGACTATGGCTACACCTTC. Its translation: CATFFPGSDYGYTF.

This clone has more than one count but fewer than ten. The CDR3, as DNA: TGTGCCAGCGGGAGGGCGGAAAAACTGTTTTTT. Protein product: CASGRAEKLFF. J is TRBJ1-4 and V is TRBV2; the D is unclear. CDR3 size: 11 residues. V lost 8 bases, J lost 8 bases, and 9 bases lay in between. Looked up from germline, CDR1 is SNHLY and CDR2 is FYNNEI.

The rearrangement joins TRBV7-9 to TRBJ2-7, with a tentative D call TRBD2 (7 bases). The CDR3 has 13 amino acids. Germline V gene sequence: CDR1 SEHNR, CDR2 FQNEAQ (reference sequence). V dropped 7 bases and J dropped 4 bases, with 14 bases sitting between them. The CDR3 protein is CASTLGGGYEQYF. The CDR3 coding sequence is TGTGCCAGCACCCTGGGAGGGGGGTACGAGCAGTACTTC.

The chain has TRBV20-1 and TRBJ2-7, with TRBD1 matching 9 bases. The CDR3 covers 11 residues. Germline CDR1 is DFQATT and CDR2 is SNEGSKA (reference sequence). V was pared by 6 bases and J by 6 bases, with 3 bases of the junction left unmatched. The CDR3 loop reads CSARTGVEQYF. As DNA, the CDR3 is TGCAGTGCACGGACAGGGGTCGAGCAGTACTTC.

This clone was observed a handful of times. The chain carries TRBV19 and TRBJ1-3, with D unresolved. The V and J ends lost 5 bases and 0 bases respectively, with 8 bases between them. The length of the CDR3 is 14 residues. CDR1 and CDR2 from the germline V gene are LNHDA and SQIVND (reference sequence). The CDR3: CASSEPLSGNTIYF. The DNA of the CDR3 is TGTGCCAGTAGTGAGCCCCTCTCTGGAAACACCATATATTTT.

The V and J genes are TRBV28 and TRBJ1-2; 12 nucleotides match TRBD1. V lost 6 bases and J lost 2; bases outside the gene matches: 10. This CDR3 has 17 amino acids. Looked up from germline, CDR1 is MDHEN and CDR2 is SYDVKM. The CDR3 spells CASSSSGQGAGNYGYTF. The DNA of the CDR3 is TGTGCCAGCAGCTCCTCGGGACAGGGGGCGGGGAACTATGGCTACACCTTC.

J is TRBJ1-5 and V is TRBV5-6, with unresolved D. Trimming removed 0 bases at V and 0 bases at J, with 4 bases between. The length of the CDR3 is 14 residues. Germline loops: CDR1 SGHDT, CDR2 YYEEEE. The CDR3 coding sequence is TGTGCCAGCAGCTTGGGTTATAGCAATCAGCCCCAGCATTTT. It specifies CASSLGYSNQPQHF.

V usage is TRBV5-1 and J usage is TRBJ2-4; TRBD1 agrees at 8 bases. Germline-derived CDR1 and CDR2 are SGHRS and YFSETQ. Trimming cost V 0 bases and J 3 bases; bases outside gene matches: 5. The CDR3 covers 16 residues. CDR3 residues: CASSLVDRVGKNIQYF. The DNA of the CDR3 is TGCGCCAGCAGCTTGGTGGACAGGGTTGGCAAAAACATTCAGTACTTC.

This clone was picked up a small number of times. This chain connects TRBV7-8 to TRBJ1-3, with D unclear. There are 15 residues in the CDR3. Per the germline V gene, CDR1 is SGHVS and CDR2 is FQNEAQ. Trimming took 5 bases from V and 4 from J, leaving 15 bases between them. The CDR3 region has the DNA TGTGCCAGCAGCCCCCGGGGTGGTCTCGGAAACACCATATATTTT. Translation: CASSPRGGLGNTIYF.

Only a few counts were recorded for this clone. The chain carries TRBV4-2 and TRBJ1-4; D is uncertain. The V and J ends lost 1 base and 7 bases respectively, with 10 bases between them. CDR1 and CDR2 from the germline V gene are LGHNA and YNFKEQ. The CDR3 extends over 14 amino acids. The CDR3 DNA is TGTGCCAGCAGCCAAGTGCCAGACTTTGAAAAACTGTTTTTT. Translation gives CASSQVPDFEKLFF.

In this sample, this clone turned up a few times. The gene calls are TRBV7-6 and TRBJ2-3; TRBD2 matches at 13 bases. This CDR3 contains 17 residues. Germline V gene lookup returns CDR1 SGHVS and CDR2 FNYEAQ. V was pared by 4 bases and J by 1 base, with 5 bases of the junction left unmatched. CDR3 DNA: TGTGCCAGCAGCTCAAGGACTAGCGGGGGTGGCACAGATACGCAGTATTTT. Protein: CASSSRTSGGGTDTQYF.

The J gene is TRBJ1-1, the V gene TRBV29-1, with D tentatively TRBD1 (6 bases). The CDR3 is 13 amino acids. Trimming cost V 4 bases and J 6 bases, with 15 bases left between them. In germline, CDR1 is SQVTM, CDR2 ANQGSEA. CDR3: CSVVGQRVSEAFF. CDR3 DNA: TGCAGCGTTGTTGGACAGAGGGTCTCTGAAGCTTTCTTT.

CDR3 in amino acids: CASRGGAFTQETQYF. DNA of the CDR3: TGTGCCAGCAGAGGGGGGGCGTTTACCCAAGAGACCCAGTACTTC. The chain joins TRBV2 to TRBJ2-5; D possibly corresponds to TRBD2 (7 bases). Trimming left V 6 bases short and J 1 base short, with 15 bases between. Germline CDR1 and CDR2: SNHLY and FYNNEI. This CDR3 contains 15 residues.

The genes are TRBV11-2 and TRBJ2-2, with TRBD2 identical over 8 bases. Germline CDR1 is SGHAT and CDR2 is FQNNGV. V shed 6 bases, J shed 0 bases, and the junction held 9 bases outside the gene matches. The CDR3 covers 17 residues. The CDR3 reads CASRRGAGATNTGELFF. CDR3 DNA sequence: TGTGCCAGCAGGCGGGGGGCGGGGGCAACGAACACCGGGGAGCTGTTTTTT.

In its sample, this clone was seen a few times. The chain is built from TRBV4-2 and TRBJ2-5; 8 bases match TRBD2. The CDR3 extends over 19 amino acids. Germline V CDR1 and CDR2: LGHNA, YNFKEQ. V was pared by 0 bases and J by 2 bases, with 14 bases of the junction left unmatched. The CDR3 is CASSQDQGLAGELQETQYF. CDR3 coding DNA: TGTGCCAGCAGCCAAGATCAGGGGCTAGCGGGCGAACTTCAAGAGACCCAGTACTTC.

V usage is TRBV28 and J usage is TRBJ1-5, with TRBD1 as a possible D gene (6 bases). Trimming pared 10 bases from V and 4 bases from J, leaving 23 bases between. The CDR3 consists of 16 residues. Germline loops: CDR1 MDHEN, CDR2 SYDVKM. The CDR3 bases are TGTGCCACACAAGGGGATCGGGGGGCGCGAAATCAGCCCCAGCATTTT. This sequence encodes CATQGDRGARNQPQHF.

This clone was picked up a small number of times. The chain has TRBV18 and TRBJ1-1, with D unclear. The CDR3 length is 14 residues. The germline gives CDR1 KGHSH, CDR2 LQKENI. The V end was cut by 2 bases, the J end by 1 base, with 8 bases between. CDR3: CASSPAGENTEAFF. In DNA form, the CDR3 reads TGTGCCAGCTCACCAGCAGGCGAGAACACTGAAGCTTTCTTT.

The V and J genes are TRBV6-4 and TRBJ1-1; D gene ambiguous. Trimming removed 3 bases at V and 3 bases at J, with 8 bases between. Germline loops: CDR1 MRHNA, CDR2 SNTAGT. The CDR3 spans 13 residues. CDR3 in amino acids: CASSERDDTEAFF. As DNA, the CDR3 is TGTGCCAGCAGTGAGAGGGATGACACTGAAGCTTTCTTT.

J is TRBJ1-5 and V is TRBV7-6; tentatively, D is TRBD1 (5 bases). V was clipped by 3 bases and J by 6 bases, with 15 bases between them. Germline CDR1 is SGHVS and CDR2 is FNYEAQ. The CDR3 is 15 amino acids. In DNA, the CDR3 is TGTGCCAGCAGCTTGGCGGGAGGGGTGAGTCAGCCCCAGCATTTT. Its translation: CASSLAGGVSQPQHF.

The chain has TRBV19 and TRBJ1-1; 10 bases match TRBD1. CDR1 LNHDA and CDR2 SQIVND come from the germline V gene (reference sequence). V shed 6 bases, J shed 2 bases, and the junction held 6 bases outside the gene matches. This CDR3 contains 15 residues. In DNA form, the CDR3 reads TGTGCCAGTAGATCTCGGACAGGGGGTAACACTGAAGCTTTCTTT. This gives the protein CASRSRTGGNTEAFF. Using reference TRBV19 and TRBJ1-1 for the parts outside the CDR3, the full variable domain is DGGITQSPKYLFRKEGQNVTLSCEQNLNHDAMYWYRQDPGQGLRLIYYSQIVNDFQKGDIAEGYSVSREKKESFPLTVTSAQKNPTAFYLCASRSRTGGNTEAFFGQGTRLTVV.

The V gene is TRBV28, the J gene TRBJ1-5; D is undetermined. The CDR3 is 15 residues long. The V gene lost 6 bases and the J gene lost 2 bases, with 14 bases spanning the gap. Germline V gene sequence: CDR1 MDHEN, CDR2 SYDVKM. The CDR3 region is CASSHFRSGNQPQHF. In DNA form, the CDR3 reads TGTGCCAGCAGCCACTTTCGAAGTGGCAATCAGCCCCAGCATTTT.